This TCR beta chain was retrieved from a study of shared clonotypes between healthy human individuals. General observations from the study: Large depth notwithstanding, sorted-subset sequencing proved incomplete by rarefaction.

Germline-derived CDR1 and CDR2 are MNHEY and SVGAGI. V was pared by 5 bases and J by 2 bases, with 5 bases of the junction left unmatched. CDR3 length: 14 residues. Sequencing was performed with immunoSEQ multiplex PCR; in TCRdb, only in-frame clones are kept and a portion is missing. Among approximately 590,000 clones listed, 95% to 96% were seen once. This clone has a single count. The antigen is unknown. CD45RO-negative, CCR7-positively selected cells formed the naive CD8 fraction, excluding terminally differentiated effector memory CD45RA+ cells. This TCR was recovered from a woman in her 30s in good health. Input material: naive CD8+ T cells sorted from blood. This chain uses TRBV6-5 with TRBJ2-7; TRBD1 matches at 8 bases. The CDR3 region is CASSNQTGAYEQYF. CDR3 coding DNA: TGTGCCAGCAGTAACCAGACAGGGGCCTACGAGCAGTACTTC.